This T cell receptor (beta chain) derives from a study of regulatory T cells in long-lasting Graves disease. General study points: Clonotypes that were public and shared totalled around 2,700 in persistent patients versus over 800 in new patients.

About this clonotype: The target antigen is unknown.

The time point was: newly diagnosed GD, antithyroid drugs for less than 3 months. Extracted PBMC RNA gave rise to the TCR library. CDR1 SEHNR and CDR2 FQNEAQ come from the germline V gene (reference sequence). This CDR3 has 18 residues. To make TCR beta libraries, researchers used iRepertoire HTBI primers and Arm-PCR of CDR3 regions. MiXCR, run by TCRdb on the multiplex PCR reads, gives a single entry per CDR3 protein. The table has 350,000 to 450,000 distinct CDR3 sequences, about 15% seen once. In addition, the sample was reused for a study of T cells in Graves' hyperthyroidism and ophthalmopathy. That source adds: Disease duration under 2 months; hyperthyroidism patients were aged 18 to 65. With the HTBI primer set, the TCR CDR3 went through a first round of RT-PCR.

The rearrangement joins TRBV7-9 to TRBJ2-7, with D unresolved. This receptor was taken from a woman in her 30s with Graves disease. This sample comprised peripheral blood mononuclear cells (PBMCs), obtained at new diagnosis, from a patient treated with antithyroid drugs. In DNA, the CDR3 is TGTGCGATCGCGAGGCCAGGCGCCAGATTCGCTCCCTCCTACGAGCAGTACTTC. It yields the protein CAIARPGARFAPSYEQYF. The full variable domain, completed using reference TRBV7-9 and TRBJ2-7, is DTGVSQNPRHKITKRGQNVTFRCDPISEHNRLYWYRQTLGQGPEFLTYFQNEAQLEKSRLLSDRFSAERPKGSFSTLEIQRTEQGDSAMYLCAIARPGARFAPSYEQYFGPGTRLTVT.